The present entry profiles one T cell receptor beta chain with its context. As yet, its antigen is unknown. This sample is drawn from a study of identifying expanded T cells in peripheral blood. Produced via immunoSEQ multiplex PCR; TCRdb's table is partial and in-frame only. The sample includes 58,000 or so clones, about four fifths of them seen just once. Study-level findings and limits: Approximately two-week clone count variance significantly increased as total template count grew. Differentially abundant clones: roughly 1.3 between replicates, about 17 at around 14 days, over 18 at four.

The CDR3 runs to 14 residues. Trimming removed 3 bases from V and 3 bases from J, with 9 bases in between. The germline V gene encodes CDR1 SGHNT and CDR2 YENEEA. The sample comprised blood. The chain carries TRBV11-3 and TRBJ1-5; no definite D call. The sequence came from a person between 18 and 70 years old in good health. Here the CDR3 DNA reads TGTGCCAGCAGCTTGGGAGGAATCAATCAGCCCCAGCATTTT. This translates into CASSLGGINQPQHF.